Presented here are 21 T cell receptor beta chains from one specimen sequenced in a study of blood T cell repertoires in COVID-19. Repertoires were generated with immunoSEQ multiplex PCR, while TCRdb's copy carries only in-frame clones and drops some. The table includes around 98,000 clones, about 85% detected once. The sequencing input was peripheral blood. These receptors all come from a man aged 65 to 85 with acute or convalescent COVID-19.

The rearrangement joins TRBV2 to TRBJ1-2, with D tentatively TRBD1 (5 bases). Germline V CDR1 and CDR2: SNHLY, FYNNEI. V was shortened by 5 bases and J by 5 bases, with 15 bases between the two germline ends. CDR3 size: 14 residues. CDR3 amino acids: CASSPRQSGYGYTF. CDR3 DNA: TGTGCCAGCAGTCCCCGACAGTCTGGGTATGGCTACACCTTC.

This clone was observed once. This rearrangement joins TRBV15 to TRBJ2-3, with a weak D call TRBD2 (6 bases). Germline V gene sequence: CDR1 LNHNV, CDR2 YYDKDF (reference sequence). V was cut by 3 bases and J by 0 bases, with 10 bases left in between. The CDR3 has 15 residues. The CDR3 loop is CATSSNGGSTDTQYF. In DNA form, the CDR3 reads TGTGCCACCAGCAGTAACGGGGGAAGCACAGATACGCAGTATTTT.

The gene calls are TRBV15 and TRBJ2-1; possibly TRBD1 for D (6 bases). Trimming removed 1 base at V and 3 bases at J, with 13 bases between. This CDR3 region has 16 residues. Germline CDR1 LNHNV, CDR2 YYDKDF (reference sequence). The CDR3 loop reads CATSRGGQGVYNEQFF. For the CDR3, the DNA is TGTGCCACCAGCAGAGGGGGGCAGGGAGTCTACAATGAGCAGTTCTTC.

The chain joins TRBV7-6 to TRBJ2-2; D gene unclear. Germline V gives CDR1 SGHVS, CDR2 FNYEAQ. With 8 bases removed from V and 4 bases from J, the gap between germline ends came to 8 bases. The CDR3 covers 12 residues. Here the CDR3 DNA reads TGTGCCAGCTTGGCTGGCACCGGGGAGCTGTTTTTT. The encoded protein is CASLAGTGELFF.

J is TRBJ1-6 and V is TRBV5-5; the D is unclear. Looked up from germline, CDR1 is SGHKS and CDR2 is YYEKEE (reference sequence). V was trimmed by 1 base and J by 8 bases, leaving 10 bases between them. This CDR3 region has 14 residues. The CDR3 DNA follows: TGTGCCAGCAGCTTGAACCTCGGAGATTCACCCCTCCACTTT. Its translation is CASSLNLGDSPLHF.

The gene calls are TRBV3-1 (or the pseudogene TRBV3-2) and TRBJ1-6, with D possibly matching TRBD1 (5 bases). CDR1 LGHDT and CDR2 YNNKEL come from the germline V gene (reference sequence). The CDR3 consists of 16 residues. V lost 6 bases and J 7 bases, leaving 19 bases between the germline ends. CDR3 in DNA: TGTGCCAGCAGACCAAGGGGAATGGCTGGGAATTCACCCCTCCACTTT. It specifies CASRPRGMAGNSPLHF.

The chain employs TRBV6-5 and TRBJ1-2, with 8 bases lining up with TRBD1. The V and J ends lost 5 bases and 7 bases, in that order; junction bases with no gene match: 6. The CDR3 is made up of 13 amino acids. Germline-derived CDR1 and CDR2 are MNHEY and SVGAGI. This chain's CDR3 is CASSPTRGLGYTF. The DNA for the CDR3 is TGTGCCAGCAGTCCGACCAGGGGGCTTGGCTACACCTTC.

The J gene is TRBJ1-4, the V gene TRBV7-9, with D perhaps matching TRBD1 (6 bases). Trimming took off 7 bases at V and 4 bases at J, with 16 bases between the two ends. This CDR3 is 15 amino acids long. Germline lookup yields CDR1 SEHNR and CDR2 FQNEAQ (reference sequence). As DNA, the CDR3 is TGTGCCAGCACTTTGACAGGATTGCGTAATGAAAAACTGTTTTTT. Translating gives CASTLTGLRNEKLFF.

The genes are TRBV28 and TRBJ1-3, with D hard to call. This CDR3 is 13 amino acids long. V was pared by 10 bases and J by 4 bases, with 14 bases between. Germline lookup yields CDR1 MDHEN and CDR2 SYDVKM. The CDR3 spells CATGLDGGNTIYF. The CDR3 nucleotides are TGTGCCACCGGACTCGACGGCGGAAACACCATATATTTT.

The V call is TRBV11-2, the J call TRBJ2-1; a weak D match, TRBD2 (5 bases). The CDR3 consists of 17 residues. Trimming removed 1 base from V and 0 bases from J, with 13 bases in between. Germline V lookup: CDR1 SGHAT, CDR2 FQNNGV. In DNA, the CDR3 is TGTGCCAGCAGCTTAGGGACTTCCGATCTCTCCTACAATGAGCAGTTCTTC. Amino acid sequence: CASSLGTSDLSYNEQFF.

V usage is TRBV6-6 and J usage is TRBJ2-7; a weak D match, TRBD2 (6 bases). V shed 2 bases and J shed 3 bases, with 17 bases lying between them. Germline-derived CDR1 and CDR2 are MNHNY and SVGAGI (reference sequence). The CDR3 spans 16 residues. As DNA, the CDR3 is TGTGCCAGCAGTTACAGAGCGGGCCGTTCTAGCTACGAGCAGTACTTC. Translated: CASSYRAGRSSYEQYF.

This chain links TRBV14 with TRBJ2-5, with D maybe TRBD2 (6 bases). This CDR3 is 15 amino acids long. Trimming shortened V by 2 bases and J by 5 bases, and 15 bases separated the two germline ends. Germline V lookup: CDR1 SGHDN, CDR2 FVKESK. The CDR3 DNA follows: TGTGCCAGCAGCCAAAAGGGGCGGGGATCGGAGACCCAGTACTTC. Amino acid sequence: CASSQKGRGSETQYF.

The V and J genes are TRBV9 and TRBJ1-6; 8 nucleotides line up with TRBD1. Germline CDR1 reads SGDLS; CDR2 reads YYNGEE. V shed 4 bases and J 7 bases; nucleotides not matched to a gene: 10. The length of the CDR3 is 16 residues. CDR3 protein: CASSSGDRGWNSPLHF. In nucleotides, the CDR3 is TGTGCCAGCAGCTCCGGAGACAGGGGTTGGAATTCACCCCTCCACTTT.

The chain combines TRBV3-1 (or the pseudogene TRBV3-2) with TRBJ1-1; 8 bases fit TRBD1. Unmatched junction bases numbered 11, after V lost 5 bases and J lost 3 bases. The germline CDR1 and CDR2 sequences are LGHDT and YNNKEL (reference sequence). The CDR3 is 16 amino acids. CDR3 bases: TGTGCCAGCAGCAGATCGGACAGGGCCGGGTACACTGAAGCTTTCTTT. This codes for CASSRSDRAGYTEAFF.

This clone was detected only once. CDR3 in DNA: TGTGCCAGCAGCTTAGGACAGAAGGACAGCACCATATATTTT. This gives the protein CASSLGQKDSTIYF. The chain recombines TRBV11-3 with TRBJ1-3; TRBD1 is a possible D gene (6 bases). The CDR3 is made up of 14 amino acids. Trimming shortened V by 1 base and J by 9 bases, and 13 bases separated the two germline ends. CDR1 is SGHNT and CDR2 is YENEEA in the germline V gene.

The CDR3 DNA is TGTGCCATCAGGGGCACAGGGGCAGGTTCACCCCTCCACTTT. Translation: CAIRGTGAGSPLHF. The rearrangement uses TRBV10-3 and TRBJ1-6, with TRBD1 identical over 7 bases. Germline loops: CDR1 ENHRY, CDR2 SYGVKD. The CDR3 is made up of 14 amino acids. Losses at the gene ends were 6 bases for V and 9 bases for J; bases not matched to a gene: 8.

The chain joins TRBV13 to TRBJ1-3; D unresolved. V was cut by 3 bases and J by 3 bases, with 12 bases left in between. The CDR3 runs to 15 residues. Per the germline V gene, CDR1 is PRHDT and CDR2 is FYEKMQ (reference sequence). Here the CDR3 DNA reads TGTGCCAGCAGCTTGGCTTCGGGGTATGGAAACACCATATATTTT. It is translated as CASSLASGYGNTIYF.

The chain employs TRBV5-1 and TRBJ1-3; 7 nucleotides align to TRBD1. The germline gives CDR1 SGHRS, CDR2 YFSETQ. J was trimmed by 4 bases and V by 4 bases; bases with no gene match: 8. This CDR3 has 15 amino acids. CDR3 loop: CASSRERGQGNTIYF. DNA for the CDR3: TGCGCCAGCAGCAGAGAACGGGGACAGGGAAACACCATATATTTT.

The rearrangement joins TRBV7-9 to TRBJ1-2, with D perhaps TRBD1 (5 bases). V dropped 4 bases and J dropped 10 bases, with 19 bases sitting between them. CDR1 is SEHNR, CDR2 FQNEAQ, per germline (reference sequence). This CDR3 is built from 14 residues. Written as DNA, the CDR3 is TGTGCCAGCAGCTCCGACACAGGAACACGCGCCTACACCTTC. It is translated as CASSSDTGTRAYTF.

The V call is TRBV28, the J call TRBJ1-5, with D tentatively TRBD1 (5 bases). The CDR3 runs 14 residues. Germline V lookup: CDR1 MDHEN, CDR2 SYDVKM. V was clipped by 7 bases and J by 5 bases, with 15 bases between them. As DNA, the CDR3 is TGTGCCAGCAACTTTAATAAAGGGGATCAGCCCCAGCATTTT. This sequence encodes CASNFNKGDQPQHF.

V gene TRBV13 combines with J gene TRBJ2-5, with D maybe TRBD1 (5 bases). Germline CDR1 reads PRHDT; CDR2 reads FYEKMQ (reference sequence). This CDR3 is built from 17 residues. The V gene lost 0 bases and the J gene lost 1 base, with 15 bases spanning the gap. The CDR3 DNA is TGTGCCAGCAGCTTAGGTCAGGGAATGGTGGTCCAAGAGACCCAGTACTTC. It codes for CASSLGQGMVVQETQYF.